This T cell receptor beta chain originates from a study of cytomegalovirus exposure and HLA in healthy donors. Primers for the PCR totalled 60 Vbeta and 13 Jbeta. The repertoire was sequenced with immunoSEQ multiplex PCR; TCRdb's copy has only in-frame clones and lacks some. Here the sample spans a few hundred thousand clones, roughly four fifths being singletons. Note on this clone: Its antigen is as yet unknown.

The V end lost 6 bases, the J end lost 2 bases, and 20 bases lay between the germline ends. From germline, CDR1 is KGHSH and CDR2 LQKENI. The CDR3 totals 16 residues. General study points: DRB1 showed the most TCR associations and HLA-C the fewest in a later analysis, as rates varied by HLA locus. Earlier findings revealed that most TCR beta V segments proved productive either about 87% or about 30% of the time. According to a later analysis, most TCR beta chains associated with CMV appeared HLA-restricted.

Material: PBMCs. The receptor comes from a woman in her thirties or forties in good health and CMV-seronegative. The V and J genes are TRBV18 and TRBJ2-7, with a weak D call TRBD2 (7 bases). CDR3 DNA: TGTGCCAGCTCCCTCGGGGGGCCCCTTTTAGCCTACGAGCAGTACTTC. Its translation is CASSLGGPLLAYEQYF.